These T cell receptor beta chains were read from a single sample in a study of identical twins. In TCRdb, the 5' RACE reads were re-called with MiXCR into one record per CDR3 protein. The sample gives about 490,000 distinct CDR3 sequences, about 15% of which show up once; 0.44% is in the top ten. This same sample was also taken into another study, of yellow fever vaccine responses in identical twins.

What was sequenced was CD4+ T cells sorted from blood. The receptors originated from a woman under 30 in good health. Both conserved end residues are part of each CDR3. A D gene is named only where the DNA matches it firmly. The listing skips clone size in some rows; elsewhere it reads once, few, many or a size class.

J gene,clone size,V gene,D gene,CDR3 protein,CDR3 DNA
TRBJ1-1,NA,TRBV20-1,NA,CSATRSNTEAFF,TGCAGTGCTACGAGATCGAACACTGAAGCTTTCTTT
TRBJ2-2,once,TRBV28,NA,CASNLPGTNTGELFF,TGTGCCAGCAATTTACCAGGGACGAACACCGGGGAGCTGTTTTTT
TRBJ2-1,NA,TRBV7-6,NA,CASSLSLRSGGMPRYNEQFF,TGTGCCAGCAGCTTATCCCTCCGATCAGGGGGGATGCCCCGCTACAATGAGCAGTTCTTC
TRBJ2-5,NA,TRBV28,NA,CASTLLGGETQYF,TGTGCCAGCACCCTGTTGGGGGGAGAGACCCAGTACTTC
TRBJ1-2,few,TRBV4-1,TRBD1,CASSQDWDRVASYTF,TGCGCCAGCAGCCAAGATTGGGACAGGGTAGCTAGCTACACCTTC
TRBJ2-1,NA,TRBV20-1,NA,CSALGPSENNEQFF,TGCAGTGCTCTAGGGCCTAGCGAAAACAATGAGCAGTTCTTC
TRBJ2-1,few,TRBV5-6,TRBD1,CASSWDRVEFF,TGTGCCAGCAGCTGGGACAGGGTAGAGTTCTTC
TRBJ2-7,many,TRBV5-1,TRBD1,CASSFDRDYEQYF,TGTGCCAGCAGTTTCGACAGGGACTACGAGCAGTACTTC
TRBJ1-1,many,TRBV12-3/TRBV12-4,TRBD1,CASKRTGGDTEAFF,TGTGCCAGCAAAAGGACAGGGGGTGACACTGAAGCTTTCTTT
TRBJ2-7,few,TRBV6-2/TRBV6-3,TRBD2,CASSSPLADFSYEQYF,TGTGCCAGCAGTTCCCCCCTAGCGGATTTCTCCTACGAGCAGTACTTC
TRBJ2-1,NA,TRBV6-5,NA,CASSSLGGSASYNEQFF,TGTGCCAGCAGTTCCTTAGGGGGGAGTGCGTCCTACAATGAGCAGTTCTTC
TRBJ1-1,NA,TRBV10-3,NA,CAISGKGTEAFF,TGTGCCATCAGTGGAAAGGGCACTGAAGCTTTCTTT
TRBJ1-5,few,TRBV5-6,NA,CASSLGTANNQPQHF,TGTGCCAGCAGCTTGGGGACAGCAAACAATCAGCCCCAGCATTTT
TRBJ2-2,NA,TRBV6-1,TRBD1,CASSKQGQGSGELFF,TGTGCCAGCAGTAAGCAAGGACAGGGATCCGGGGAGCTGTTTTTT
TRBJ2-7,few,TRBV3-1,NA,CASSQVRDEQYF,TGTGCCAGCAGCCAAGTTAGGGACGAGCAGTACTTC
TRBJ1-4,few,TRBV7-9,TRBD1,CASSIQMTGREKLFF,TGTGCCAGCAGCATACAAATGACAGGGCGGGAAAAACTGTTTTTT
TRBJ2-5,few,TRBV16,TRBD1,CASSQSTGAWETQYF,TGTGCCAGCAGCCAGTCGACAGGGGCGTGGGAGACCCAGTACTTC
TRBJ2-1,NA,TRBV11-1,TRBD2,CASSDARRGLAFDNEQFF,TGTGCCAGCAGCGACGCACGAAGGGGACTAGCGTTCGACAATGAGCAGTTCTTC
TRBJ2-5,NA,TRBV20-1,TRBD2,CSAAGLAGVFEAPRETQYF,TGCAGTGCCGCCGGACTAGCGGGGGTTTTTGAGGCCCCAAGGGAGACCCAGTACTTC
TRBJ2-3,NA,TRBV20-1,NA,CSARTGRERTDTQYF,TGCAGTGCCCGCACCGGACGGGAACGCACAGATACGCAGTATTTT
TRBJ2-5,few,TRBV7-2,TRBD2,CASSLAGPGGPQETQYF,TGTGCCAGCAGCTTAGCGGGACCGGGGGGGCCCCAAGAGACCCAGTACTTC
TRBJ2-3,few,TRBV5-1,TRBD2,CASGETSGGPRDTQYF,TGCGCCAGCGGCGAGACTAGCGGGGGGCCTAGGGATACGCAGTATTTT
TRBJ2-1,few,TRBV7-2,TRBD2,CASSLVSGSSNEQFF,TGTGCCAGCAGCTTAGTTAGCGGGAGTTCTAATGAGCAGTTCTTC
TRBJ2-1,NA,TRBV6-5,NA,CASSYSTYSYNEQFF,TGTGCCAGCAGTTACTCGACTTACTCCTACAATGAGCAGTTCTTC
TRBJ1-4,NA,TRBV14,NA,CASSQRLNEKLFF,TGTGCCAGCAGCCAAAGGTTAAATGAAAAACTGTTTTTT
TRBJ1-4,NA,TRBV11-3,NA,CASTPGGGLNEKLFF,TGTGCCAGCACACCAGGAGGGGGGCTTAATGAAAAACTGTTTTTT
TRBJ2-7,few,TRBV12-3/TRBV12-4,NA,CASSLGVVKSYEQYF,TGTGCCAGCAGTCTGGGCGTAGTAAAGTCCTACGAGCAGTACTTC
TRBJ1-1,NA,TRBV5-1,NA,CASSSDNFRNTEAFF,TGCGCCAGCAGCAGCGATAACTTCCGGAACACTGAAGCTTTCTTT
TRBJ2-2,few,TRBV3-1,NA,CASRSSGELFF,TGTGCCAGCAGGTCCTCCGGGGAGCTGTTTTTT
TRBJ2-5,few,TRBV28,NA,CASSPGAAQYF,TGTGCCAGCAGCCCAGGGGCCGCCCAGTACTTC
TRBJ1-1,NA,TRBV5-1,TRBD1,CASSPGQSMAEAFF,TGCGCCAGCAGCCCGGGACAGTCCATGGCTGAAGCTTTCTTT
TRBJ2-1,NA,TRBV6-2/TRBV6-3,TRBD2,CASSPGVGSGNYNEQFF,TGTGCCAGCAGTCCCGGAGTGGGTAGCGGGAACTACAATGAGCAGTTCTTC
TRBJ2-2,NA,TRBV3-1,TRBD2,CASSFGLADGELFF,TGTGCCAGCAGCTTTGGACTAGCGGACGGGGAGCTGTTTTTT
TRBJ2-1,few,TRBV4-2,TRBD1,CASSQGGRDRVYNEQFF,TGTGCCAGCAGCCAAGGGGGACGGGACAGGGTTTACAATGAGCAGTTCTTC
TRBJ2-5,NA,TRBV4-2,NA,CASSQDFFGETQYF,TGTGCCAGCAGCCAAGATTTTTTTGGGGAGACCCAGTACTTC
TRBJ1-2,few,TRBV29-1,NA,CSVDLGVRYGYTF,TGCAGCGTGGACTTAGGCGTTCGCTATGGCTACACCTTC
TRBJ2-2,NA,TRBV2,TRBD2,CASSVAGDLSGELFF,TGTGCCAGCAGTGTGGCGGGAGATCTGTCCGGGGAGCTGTTTTTT
TRBJ2-1,few,TRBV15,NA,CATSRVGQNSPAPSLASYNEQFF,TGTGCCACCAGCAGAGTCGGGCAGAATTCTCCGGCACCGTCCCTCGCCTCCTACAATGAGCAGTTCTTC
TRBJ2-7,NA,TRBV5-1,NA,CASSNSLRGVTSYEQYF,TGCGCCAGCAGCAACTCGCTCCGAGGGGTCACCTCCTACGAGCAGTACTTC
TRBJ2-1,NA,TRBV20-1,NA,CSARRGGTGSNEQFF,TGCAGTGCTAGAAGGGGAGGGACAGGAAGCAATGAGCAGTTCTTC
TRBJ2-2,few,TRBV9,NA,CASSVRGSELFF,TGTGCCAGCAGCGTCCGTGGTTCTGAGCTGTTTTTT
TRBJ2-1,few,TRBV12-3/TRBV12-4,NA,CASSFWDGEQFF,TGTGCCAGCAGTTTCTGGGACGGTGAGCAGTTCTTC
TRBJ1-1,many,TRBV4-1,NA,CASSLGQDFNTEAFF,TGCGCCAGCAGCCTAGGCCAAGATTTTAACACTGAAGCTTTCTTT
TRBJ2-6,once,TRBV18,TRBD1,CASSPGRQGVDVLTF,TGTGCCAGCTCACCAGGGAGACAGGGCGTGGACGTCCTGACTTTC
TRBJ2-1,NA,TRBV7-2,TRBD2,CASSGGGLAGVHEQFF,TGTGCCAGCAGCGGGGGGGGCCTAGCGGGTGTCCATGAGCAGTTCTTC
TRBJ2-1,NA,TRBV6-2/TRBV6-3,TRBD2,CASSPERGSSNEQFF,TGTGCCAGCAGTCCCGAGCGGGGGAGCAGCAATGAGCAGTTCTTC
TRBJ1-5,many,TRBV28,NA,CASSPPSTVLGQPQHF,TGTGCCAGCAGTCCCCCTTCGACAGTTCTGGGTCAGCCCCAGCATTTT
TRBJ2-5,few,TRBV15,NA,CATSRDRTGQETQYF,TGTGCCACCAGCAGAGATAGAACAGGCCAAGAGACCCAGTACTTC
TRBJ2-1,NA,TRBV3-1,TRBD2,CASSPLAGGQTEQFF,TGTGCCAGCAGCCCGTTAGCGGGAGGCCAAACCGAGCAGTTCTTC